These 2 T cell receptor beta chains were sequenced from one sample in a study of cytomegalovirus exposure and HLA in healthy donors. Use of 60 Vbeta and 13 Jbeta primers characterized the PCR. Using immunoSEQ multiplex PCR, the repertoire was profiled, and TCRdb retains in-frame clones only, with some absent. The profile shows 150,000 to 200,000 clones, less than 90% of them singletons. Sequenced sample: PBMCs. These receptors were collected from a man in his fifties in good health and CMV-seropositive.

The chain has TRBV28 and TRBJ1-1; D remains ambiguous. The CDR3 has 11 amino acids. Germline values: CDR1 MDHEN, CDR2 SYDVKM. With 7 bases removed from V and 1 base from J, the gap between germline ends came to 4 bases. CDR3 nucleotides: TGTGCCAGCATCGGGAACACTGAAGCTTTCTTT. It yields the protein CASIGNTEAFF.

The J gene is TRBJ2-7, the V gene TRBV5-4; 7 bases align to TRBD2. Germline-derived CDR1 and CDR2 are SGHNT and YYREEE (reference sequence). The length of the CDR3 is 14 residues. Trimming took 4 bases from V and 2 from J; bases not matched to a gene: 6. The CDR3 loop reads CASSRLGTTYEQYF. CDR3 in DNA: TGTGCCAGCAGCCGTCTCGGGACTACCTACGAGCAGTACTTC.